This passage covers 29 T cell receptor beta chains from one sample sequenced in a study of blood T cell repertoires in COVID-19. The data were produced by immunoSEQ multiplex PCR, yet TCRdb's version contains in-frame clones alone and is incomplete. Here the sample spans around 62,000 clones, roughly 88% being singletons. The sequenced sample was peripheral blood. The receptors stem from an older woman with acute or convalescent COVID-19.

The chain carries TRBV6-2 or TRBV6-3 and TRBJ2-3; TRBD2 matches 10 bases. Germline assignment: CDR1 MNHEY and CDR2 SVGEGT. This CDR3 spans 17 amino acids. Germline trimming cut 5 bases from V and 2 bases from J; bases unmatched to any gene: 10. The CDR3 DNA follows: TGTGCCAGCAGTGGGGCTGAGCGGGAGGGCCTCACAGATACGCAGTATTTT. Residues: CASSGAEREGLTDTQYF.

The chain joins TRBV7-6 to TRBJ1-1, with TRBD1 matching over 7 bases. V shed 5 bases, J shed 10 bases, and the junction held 10 bases outside the gene matches. CDR1 is SGHVS, CDR2 FNYEAQ, per germline. The CDR3 consists of 13 residues. The CDR3, as DNA: TGTGCCAGCAGCCCCCTGGTGGGGACAGCAGCTTTCTTT. Amino acids: CASSPLVGTAAFF.

The V call is TRBV15, the J call TRBJ1-4; D might be TRBD1 (5 bases). V dropped 0 bases and J dropped 4 bases, with 21 bases sitting between them. This CDR3 has 19 amino acids. Germline lookup yields CDR1 LNHNV and CDR2 YYDKDF (reference sequence). CDR3 residues: CATSREGAGAGMGNEKLFF. CDR3 bases: TGTGCCACCAGCAGAGAAGGGGCGGGAGCCGGCATGGGTAATGAAAAACTGTTTTTT. The full variable domain, with the rest looked up from reference TRBV15 and TRBJ1-4, is DAMVIQNPRYQVTQFGKPVTLSCSQTLNHNVMYWYQQKSSQAPKLLFHYYDKDFNNEADTPDNFQSRRPNTSFCFLDIRSPGLGDTAMYLCATSREGAGAGMGNEKLFFGSGTQLSVL.

V is TRBV5-8 and J is TRBJ2-5; D uncertain. This CDR3 has 12 amino acids. Trimming cost V 4 bases and J 4 bases, with 8 bases left between them. The germline V gene has CDR1 SGHTS and CDR2 YDEGEE. The CDR3 is CASSPLRETQYF. The CDR3 region has the DNA TGTGCCAGCAGCCCCCTGAGAGAGACCCAGTACTTC.

This chain uses TRBV27 with TRBJ1-2, with TRBD1 matching over 8 bases. Per the germline V gene, CDR1 is MNHEY and CDR2 is SMNVEV (reference sequence). The J segment lost 5 bases and the V segment lost 3 bases, leaving 2 bases of the junction unmatched. This CDR3 has 13 residues. DNA for the CDR3: TGTGCCAGCAGTTTGACAGGGGTATATGGCTACACCTTC. Amino acids: CASSLTGVYGYTF.

In regard to this clone: The junction does not match germline at one end; this may be a read error. This chain uses TRBV6-2 or TRBV6-3 with TRBJ2-1, with 14 bases that match TRBD2. Per germline, CDR1 MNHEY and CDR2 SVGEGT. The CDR3 length is 21 residues. CDR3 region: CASSYPLPRLAGGPGANEQFF. The CDR3 DNA is TGTGCCAGTAGTTACCCTCTCCCGCGACTAGCGGGAGGGCCAGGTGCGAATGAGCAGTTCTTC.

The chain's CDR3 is CASSRTGEAGELFF. The CDR3 region has the DNA TGTGCCAGCAGCCGGACAGGGGAAGCCGGGGAGCTGTTTTTT. The rearrangement joins TRBV9 to TRBJ2-2; 9 bases line up with TRBD1. V lost 4 bases, J lost 6 bases, and 4 bases stayed unmatched. This CDR3 region has 14 residues. CDR1 and CDR2 (germline): SGDLS, YYNGEE.

This clone was seen a single time. The chain has TRBV10-3 and TRBJ1-5, with a weak D call TRBD1 (5 bases). Between the trimmed V and J ends, which lost 4 bases and 6 bases, there was a span of 13 bases. The CDR3 has 14 amino acids. The germline V gene has CDR1 ENHRY and CDR2 SYGVKD. CDR3 in amino acids: CAISGGPRGQPQHF. CDR3 sequence (DNA): TGTGCCATCAGTGGGGGCCCCCGAGGTCAGCCCCAGCATTTT.

The rearrangement joins TRBV5-4 to TRBJ2-1, with D unresolved. Germline V gene data show CDR1 as SGHNT and CDR2 as YYREEE (reference sequence). V shed 2 bases and J shed 2 bases, with 8 bases lying between them. The CDR3 is 14 residues long. The CDR3 sequence is CASSFELAYNEQFF. The CDR3 nucleotides read TGTGCCAGCAGCTTCGAGCTAGCCTACAATGAGCAGTTCTTC.

V is TRBV7-2 and J is TRBJ1-1; a possible D gene is TRBD1 (6 bases). V was clipped by 1 base and J by 4 bases, with 13 bases between them. The CDR3 is 15 amino acids. Looked up from germline, CDR1 is SGHTA and CDR2 is FQGNSA. The CDR3 region has the DNA TGTGCCAGCAGCTTAGATAGCAGGGGTCTCACTGAAGCTTTCTTT. It specifies CASSLDSRGLTEAFF. Using reference TRBV7-2 and TRBJ1-1 for the parts outside the CDR3, the full variable domain is GAGVSQSPSNKVTEKGKDVELRCDPISGHTALYWYRQSLGQGLEFLIYFQGNSAPDKSGLPSDRFSAERTGGSVSTLTIQRTQQEDSAVYLCASSLDSRGLTEAFFGQGTRLTVV.

V is TRBV11-2 and J is TRBJ2-5, with D uncertain. Germline V gene data show CDR1 as SGHAT and CDR2 as FQNNGV. Trimming removed 2 bases from V and 5 bases from J, with 9 bases in between. The CDR3 is 13 amino acids. The CDR3 protein is CASSLRRVETQYF. CDR3 bases: TGTGCCAGCAGCTTACGTCGGGTTGAGACCCAGTACTTC.

The chain uses TRBV28 and TRBJ2-3, with D possibly being TRBD2 (7 bases). Germline V gene sequence: CDR1 MDHEN, CDR2 SYDVKM. The CDR3 length is 14 residues. The V gene lost 6 bases and the J gene lost 5 bases, with 15 bases spanning the gap. CDR3 residues: CASRQGGGVDTQYF. As DNA, the CDR3 is TGTGCCAGCAGGCAAGGGGGAGGGGTAGATACGCAGTATTTT.

This sequence joins TRBV6-5 and TRBJ1-3; no clear D gene. Trimming shortened V by 5 bases and J by 3 bases, and 8 bases separated the two germline ends. Germline V lookup: CDR1 MNHEY, CDR2 SVGAGI. This CDR3 comprises 13 residues. The CDR3 region is CASSSMRGNTIYF. CDR3 in DNA: TGTGCCAGCAGTAGTATGCGTGGAAACACCATATATTTT.

CDR3 region: CASSLSRTGVRYTF. Here the CDR3 DNA reads TGTGCCAGCAGCTTAAGCAGGACAGGGGTACGCTACACCTTC. The chain links TRBV7-8 to TRBJ1-2, with 9 bases lining up with TRBD1. This CDR3 comprises 14 residues. V trimming: 2 bases; J trimming: 9 bases; junction bases outside the gene matches: 7. CDR1 SGHVS and CDR2 FQNEAQ come from the germline V gene. The whole variable domain, filled in from reference TRBV7-8 and TRBJ1-2, reads GAGVSQSPRYKVAKRGQDVALRCDPISGHVSLFWYQQALGQGPEFLTYFQNEAQLDKSGLPSDRFFAERPEGSVSTLKIQRTQQEDSAVYLCASSLSRTGVRYTFGSGTRLTVV.

This chain links TRBV5-1 with TRBJ1-4; a possible D gene is TRBD1 (5 bases). The V and J ends lost 0 bases and 8 bases respectively, with 14 bases between them. This CDR3 is 15 amino acids long. Per germline, CDR1 SGHRS and CDR2 YFSETQ. CDR3 region: CASSLDGGREEKLFF. Written as DNA, the CDR3 is TGCGCCAGCAGCTTGGACGGGGGAAGAGAGGAAAAACTGTTTTTT.

The rearrangement links TRBV18 to TRBJ1-1, with TRBD1 matching 8 bases. The CDR3 is 14 amino acids. Germline V lookup: CDR1 KGHSH, CDR2 LQKENI. The junction had 7 bases not matched to a gene; V was cut back by 5 bases and J by 5 bases. CDR3 sequence: CASSTVRTGTEAFF. CDR3 bases: TGTGCCAGCTCAACGGTCCGGACAGGGACTGAAGCTTTCTTT.

This clone was counted only a few times. This chain joins TRBV14 and TRBJ1-2; 7 bases are shared with TRBD1. CDR1 SGHDN and CDR2 FVKESK come from the germline V gene. The V segment lost 10 bases and the J segment 5 bases; nucleotides outside the gene matches: 16. The CDR3 extends over 15 amino acids. In DNA form, the CDR3 reads TGTGCCACAGAACTATGGGACAGACAACTATATGGCTACACCTTC. This translates into CATELWDRQLYGYTF. Full variable domain (rest looked up from reference TRBV14 and TRBJ1-2): EAGVTQFPSHSVIEKGQTVTLRCDPISGHDNLYWYRRVMGKEIKFLLHFVKESKQDESGMPNNRFLAERTGGTYSTLKVQPAELEDSGVYFCATELWDRQLYGYTFGSGTRLTVV.

CDR3 in amino acids: CARVGTGYEQYV. The CDR3, as DNA: TGCGCCAGAGTGGGGACAGGCTACGAGCAGTACGTC. V and J are TRBV10-1 and TRBJ2-7, with TRBD1 matching 8 bases. Germline trimming cut 9 bases from V and 3 bases from J; bases unmatched to any gene: 4. CDR1 WNHNN and CDR2 SYGVQD come from the germline V gene (reference sequence). This CDR3 has 12 residues.

This clone was seen once. The chain links TRBV14 to TRBJ1-4; D is unclear. The CDR3 sequence is 14 residues long. V was clipped by 0 bases and J by 7 bases, with 9 bases between them. Germline CDR1 is SGHDN and CDR2 is FVKESK. In DNA, the CDR3 is TGTGCCAGCAGCCAAGATGCAGTATCTGAAAAACTGTTTTTT. As protein: CASSQDAVSEKLFF.

The chain recombines TRBV2 with TRBJ1-2, with unresolved D. There are 12 residues in the CDR3. V lost 3 bases and J 7 bases, leaving 9 bases between the germline ends. CDR1 is SNHLY, CDR2 FYNNEI, per germline. DNA for the CDR3: TGTGCCAGCAGTGACAGGAGGTTTGGCTACACCTTC. Protein: CASSDRRFGYTF.

The chain carries TRBV15 and TRBJ1-5; TRBD1 agrees at 9 bases. The CDR3 runs to 18 residues. Germline assignment: CDR1 LNHNV and CDR2 YYDKDF (reference sequence). The junction had 16 bases not matched to a gene; V was cut back by 9 bases and J by 1 base. The CDR3 loop reads CATGTGLAIPVSNQPQHF. The DNA of the CDR3 is TGTGCCACTGGGACAGGGTTGGCTATACCGGTAAGCAATCAGCCCCAGCATTTT.

The J gene is TRBJ2-5, the V gene TRBV5-6; 9 positions agree with TRBD2. The V gene's germline CDR1 is SGHDT and CDR2 YYEEEE. Unmatched junction bases numbered 6, after V lost 2 bases and J lost 1 base. The CDR3 totals 16 residues. Here the CDR3 DNA reads TGTGCCAGCAGCTTAGGCGGGGGGGCATCCCAAGAGACCCAGTACTTC. Translating gives CASSLGGGASQETQYF.

The gene calls are TRBV27 and TRBJ2-5; D is perhaps TRBD2 (6 bases). Trimming cost V 3 bases and J 1 base, with 12 bases left between them. The CDR3 is 15 residues long. Germline V CDR1 and CDR2: MNHEY, SMNVEV (reference sequence). CDR3 loop: CASSLVGGIQETQYF. CDR3 nucleotide sequence: TGTGCCAGCAGTTTGGTTGGGGGGATCCAAGAGACCCAGTACTTC.

The rearrangement uses TRBV11-2 and TRBJ1-2; 7 bases are a match to TRBD1. The V gene end was trimmed by 0 bases and the J gene end by 8 bases; junction bases not matched to a gene: 6. The CDR3 length is 14 residues. The germline gives CDR1 SGHAT, CDR2 FQNNGV. CDR3 residues: CASSLEPTGKGYTF. CDR3 bases: TGTGCCAGCAGCTTAGAGCCGACAGGGAAAGGCTACACCTTC. Combining the CDR3 with reference TRBV11-2 and TRBJ1-2 gives the whole variable domain EAGVAQSPRYKIIEKRQSVAFWCNPISGHATLYWYQQILGQGPKLLIQFQNNGVVDDSQLPKDRFSAERLKGVDSTLKIQPAKLEDSAVYLCASSLEPTGKGYTFGSGTRLTVV.

This sequence joins TRBV7-2 and TRBJ2-3; no definite D call. Germline V gene data show CDR1 as SGHTA and CDR2 as FQGNSA. The V and J ends lost 5 bases and 6 bases respectively, with 9 bases between them. The CDR3 contains 12 residues. CDR3 bases: TGTGCCAGCAGCCGCCTGAGGGATACGCAGTATTTT. As protein: CASSRLRDTQYF.

The J gene is TRBJ1-2, the V gene TRBV6-5; D is perhaps TRBD1 (6 bases). The V gene lost 4 bases and the J gene lost 0 bases, with 12 bases spanning the gap. This CDR3 comprises 15 residues. Germline CDR1 reads MNHEY; CDR2 reads SVGAGI. The CDR3 is CASSFFQGTNYGYTF. Written as DNA, the CDR3 is TGTGCCAGCAGTTTTTTTCAGGGGACTAACTATGGCTACACCTTC.

The chain uses TRBV5-4 and TRBJ1-2; TRBD1 is a possible D gene (6 bases). This CDR3 is 13 amino acids long. Trimming took off 4 bases at V and 2 bases at J, with 9 bases between the two ends. The germline V gene has CDR1 SGHNT and CDR2 YYREEE (reference sequence). The CDR3, as DNA: TGTGCCAGCAGCGGTGGACAGAACTATGGCTACACCTTC. Amino acid sequence: CASSGGQNYGYTF. Combining the CDR3 with reference TRBV5-4 and TRBJ1-2 gives the whole variable domain ETGVTQSPTHLIKTRGQQVTLRCSSQSGHNTVSWYQQALGQGPQFIFQYYREEENGRGNFPPRFSGLQFPNYSSELNVNALELDDSALYLCASSGGQNYGYTFGSGTRLTVV.

The chain joins TRBV5-1 to TRBJ2-1; 13 bases are a match to TRBD2. The CDR3 has 18 residues. Germline V gives CDR1 SGHRS, CDR2 YFSETQ. After removal of 0 bases from V and 3 bases from J, the junction contained 6 bases not matched to a gene. DNA for the CDR3: TGCGCCAGCAGCTTGGAGGGACTAGCGGGAAACTACTACAATGAGCAGTTCTTC. Encoded protein: CASSLEGLAGNYYNEQFF.

The chain has TRBV5-1 and TRBJ2-1; TRBD1 matches at 10 bases. The CDR3 totals 15 residues. CDR1 is SGHRS and CDR2 is YFSETQ in the germline V gene. V was pared by 5 bases and J by 7 bases, with 9 bases of the junction left unmatched. CDR3 nucleotide sequence: TGCGCCAGCAGGCCGACAGGGGGCATTCGGAATGAGCAGTTCTTC. Its translation is CASRPTGGIRNEQFF.